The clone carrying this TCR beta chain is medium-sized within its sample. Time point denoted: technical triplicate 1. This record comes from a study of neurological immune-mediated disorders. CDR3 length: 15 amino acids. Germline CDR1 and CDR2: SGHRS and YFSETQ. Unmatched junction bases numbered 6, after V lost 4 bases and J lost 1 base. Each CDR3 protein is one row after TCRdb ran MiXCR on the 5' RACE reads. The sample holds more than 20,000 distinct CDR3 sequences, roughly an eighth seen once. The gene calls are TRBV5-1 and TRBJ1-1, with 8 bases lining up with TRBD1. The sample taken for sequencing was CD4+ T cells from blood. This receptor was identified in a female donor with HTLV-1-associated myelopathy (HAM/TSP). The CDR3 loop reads CASSLRQGKNTEAFF. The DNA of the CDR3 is TGCGCCAGCAGCCTTAGACAGGGGAAGAACACTGAAGCTTTCTTT.